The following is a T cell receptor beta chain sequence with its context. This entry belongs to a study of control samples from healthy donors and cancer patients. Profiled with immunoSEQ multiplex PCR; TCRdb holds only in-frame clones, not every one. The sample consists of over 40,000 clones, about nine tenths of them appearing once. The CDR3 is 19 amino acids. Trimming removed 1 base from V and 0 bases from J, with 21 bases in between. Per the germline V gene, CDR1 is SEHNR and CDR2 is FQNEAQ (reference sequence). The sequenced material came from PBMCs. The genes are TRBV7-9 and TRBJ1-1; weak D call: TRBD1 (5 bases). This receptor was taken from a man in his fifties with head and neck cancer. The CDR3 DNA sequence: TGTGCCAGCAGCTTAGGGGGCCTAACTGGCCCTCGTATGAACACTGAAGCTTTCTTT. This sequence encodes CASSLGGLTGPRMNTEAFF.